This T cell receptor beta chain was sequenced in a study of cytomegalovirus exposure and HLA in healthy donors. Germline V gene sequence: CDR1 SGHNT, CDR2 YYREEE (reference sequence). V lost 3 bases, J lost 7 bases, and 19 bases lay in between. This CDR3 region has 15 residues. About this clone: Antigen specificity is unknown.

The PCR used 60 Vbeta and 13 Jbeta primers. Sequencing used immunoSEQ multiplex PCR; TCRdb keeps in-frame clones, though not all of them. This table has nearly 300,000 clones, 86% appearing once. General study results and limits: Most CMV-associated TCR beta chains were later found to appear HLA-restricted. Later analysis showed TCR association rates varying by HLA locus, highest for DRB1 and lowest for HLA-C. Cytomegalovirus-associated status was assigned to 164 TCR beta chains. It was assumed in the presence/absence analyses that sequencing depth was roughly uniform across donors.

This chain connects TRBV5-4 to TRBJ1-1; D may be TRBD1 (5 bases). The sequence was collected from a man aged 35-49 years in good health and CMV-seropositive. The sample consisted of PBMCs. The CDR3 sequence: CASSWDGLGGSEAFF. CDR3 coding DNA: TGTGCCAGCAGCTGGGACGGTTTAGGCGGGAGTGAAGCTTTCTTT.